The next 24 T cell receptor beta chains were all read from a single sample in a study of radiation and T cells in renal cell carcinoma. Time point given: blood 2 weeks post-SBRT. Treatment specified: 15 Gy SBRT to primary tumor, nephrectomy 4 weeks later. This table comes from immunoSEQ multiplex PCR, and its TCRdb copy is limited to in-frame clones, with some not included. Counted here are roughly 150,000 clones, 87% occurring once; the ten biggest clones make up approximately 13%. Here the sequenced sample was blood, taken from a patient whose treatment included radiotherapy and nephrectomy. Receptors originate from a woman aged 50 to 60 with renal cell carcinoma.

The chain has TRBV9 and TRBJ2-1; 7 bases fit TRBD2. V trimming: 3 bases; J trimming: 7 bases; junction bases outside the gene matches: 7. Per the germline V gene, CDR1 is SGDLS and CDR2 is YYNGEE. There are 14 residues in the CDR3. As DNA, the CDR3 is TGTGCCAGCAGCGAGCGGACTAGTAGTAATGAGCAGTTCTTC. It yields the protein CASSERTSSNEQFF.

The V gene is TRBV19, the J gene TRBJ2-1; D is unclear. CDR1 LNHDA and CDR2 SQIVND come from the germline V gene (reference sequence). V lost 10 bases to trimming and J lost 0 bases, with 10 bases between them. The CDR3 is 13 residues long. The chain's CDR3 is CATAGYSYNEQFF. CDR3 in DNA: TGTGCCACGGCAGGCTACTCCTACAATGAGCAGTTCTTC.

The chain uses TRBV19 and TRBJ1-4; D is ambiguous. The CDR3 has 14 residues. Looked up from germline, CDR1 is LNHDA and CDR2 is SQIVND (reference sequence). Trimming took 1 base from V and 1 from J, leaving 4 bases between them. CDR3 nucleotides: TGTGCCAGTAGTATAGGAGGAACTAATGAAAAACTGTTTTTT. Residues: CASSIGGTNEKLFF.

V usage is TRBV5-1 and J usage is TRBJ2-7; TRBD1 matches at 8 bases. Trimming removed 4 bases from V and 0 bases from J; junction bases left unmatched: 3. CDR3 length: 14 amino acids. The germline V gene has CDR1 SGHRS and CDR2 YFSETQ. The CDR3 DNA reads TGCGCCAGCAGCCCGACAGGGGTCTCCTACGAGCAGTACTTC. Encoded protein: CASSPTGVSYEQYF.

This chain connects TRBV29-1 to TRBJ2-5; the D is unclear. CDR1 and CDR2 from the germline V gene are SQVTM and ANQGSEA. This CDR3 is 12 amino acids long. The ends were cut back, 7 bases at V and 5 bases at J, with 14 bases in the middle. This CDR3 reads CSGVLRRETQYF. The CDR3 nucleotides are TGCAGCGGGGTCTTGCGCCGGGAGACCCAGTACTTC. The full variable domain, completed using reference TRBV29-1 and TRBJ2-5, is SAVISQKPSRDICQRGTSLTIQCQVDSQVTMMFWYRQQPGQSLTLIATANQGSEATYESGFVIDKFPISRPNLTFSTLTVSNMSPEDSSIYLCSGVLRRETQYFGPGTRLLVL.

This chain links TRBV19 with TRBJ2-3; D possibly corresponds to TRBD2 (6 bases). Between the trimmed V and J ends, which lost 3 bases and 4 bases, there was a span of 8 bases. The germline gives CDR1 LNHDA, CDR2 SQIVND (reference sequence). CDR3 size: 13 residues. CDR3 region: CASSITGADTQYF. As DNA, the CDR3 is TGTGCCAGTAGTATCACGGGGGCAGATACGCAGTATTTT.

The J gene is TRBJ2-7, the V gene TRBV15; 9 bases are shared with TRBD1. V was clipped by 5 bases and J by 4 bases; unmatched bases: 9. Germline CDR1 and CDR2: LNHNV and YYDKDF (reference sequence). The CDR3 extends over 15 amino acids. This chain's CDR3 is CATSSGTGRFYEQYF. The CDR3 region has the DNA TGTGCCACCAGCTCTGGGACAGGGAGATTTTACGAGCAGTACTTC.

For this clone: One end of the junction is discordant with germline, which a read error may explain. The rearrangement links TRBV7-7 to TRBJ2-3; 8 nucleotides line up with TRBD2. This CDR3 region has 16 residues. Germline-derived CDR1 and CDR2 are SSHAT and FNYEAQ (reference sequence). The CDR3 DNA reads TGTGCTAGCAGCTTAGGGGTAGCGGGGAACACAGATACGCAGTATTTT. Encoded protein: CASSLGVAGNTDTQYF.

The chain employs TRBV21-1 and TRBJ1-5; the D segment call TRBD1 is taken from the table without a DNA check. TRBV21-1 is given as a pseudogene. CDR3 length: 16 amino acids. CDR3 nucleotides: TGTGCCAGCAGCAAATTCGGGGACAGGGAGGCTCAGCCCCAGCATTTT. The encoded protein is CASSKFGDREAQPQHF.

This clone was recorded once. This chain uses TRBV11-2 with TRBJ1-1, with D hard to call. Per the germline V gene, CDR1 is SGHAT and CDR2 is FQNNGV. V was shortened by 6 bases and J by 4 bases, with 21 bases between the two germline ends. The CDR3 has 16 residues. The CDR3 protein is CASRLAEWSLGTEAFF. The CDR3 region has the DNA TGTGCCAGCAGGTTGGCTGAGTGGTCCCTTGGCACTGAAGCTTTCTTT. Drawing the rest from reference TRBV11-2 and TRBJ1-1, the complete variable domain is EAGVAQSPRYKIIEKRQSVAFWCNPISGHATLYWYQQILGQGPKLLIQFQNNGVVDDSQLPKDRFSAERLKGVDSTLKIQPAKLEDSAVYLCASRLAEWSLGTEAFFGQGTRLTVV.

This CDR3 reads CASSLRRGAYEQYF. For the CDR3, the DNA is TGTGCCAGCAGCCTCAGACGGGGAGCCTACGAGCAGTACTTC. The chain couples TRBV14 to TRBJ2-7, with TRBD2 as a possible D gene (5 bases). The CDR3 contains 14 residues. Trimming stripped 4 bases from V and 2 bases from J, with 12 bases between. Germline V gene sequence: CDR1 SGHDN, CDR2 FVKESK.

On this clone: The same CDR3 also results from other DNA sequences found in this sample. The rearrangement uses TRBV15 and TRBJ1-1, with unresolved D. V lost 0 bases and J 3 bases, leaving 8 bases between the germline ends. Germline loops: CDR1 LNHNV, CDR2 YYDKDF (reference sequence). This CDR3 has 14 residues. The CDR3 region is CATSRDLGDTEAFF. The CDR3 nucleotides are TGTGCCACCAGCAGAGATCTGGGCGACACTGAAGCTTTCTTT.

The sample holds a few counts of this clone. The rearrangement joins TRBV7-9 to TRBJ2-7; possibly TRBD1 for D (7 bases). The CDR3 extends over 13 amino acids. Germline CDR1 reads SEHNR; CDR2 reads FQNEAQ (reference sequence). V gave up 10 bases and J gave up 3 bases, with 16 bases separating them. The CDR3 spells CAIRRAGGYEQYF. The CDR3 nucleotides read TGTGCCATTCGGAGGGCAGGGGGCTACGAGCAGTACTTC. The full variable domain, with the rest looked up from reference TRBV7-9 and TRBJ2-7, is DTGVSQNPRHKITKRGQNVTFRCDPISEHNRLYWYRQTLGQGPEFLTYFQNEAQLEKSRLLSDRFSAERPKGSFSTLEIQRTEQGDSAMYLCAIRRAGGYEQYFGPGTRLTVT.

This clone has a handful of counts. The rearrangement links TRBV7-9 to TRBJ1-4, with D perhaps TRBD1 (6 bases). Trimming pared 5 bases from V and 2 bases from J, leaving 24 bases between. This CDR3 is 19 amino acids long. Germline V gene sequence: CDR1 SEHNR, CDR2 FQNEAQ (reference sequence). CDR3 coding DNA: TGTGCCAGCAGCCTTGGGAGGGTGTTTTCTCAGGGGACTAATGAAAAACTGTTTTTT. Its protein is CASSLGRVFSQGTNEKLFF.

The CDR3: CASSEARLAGGHPKETQYF. The CDR3, as DNA: TGTGCCAGCAGTGAAGCGCGGCTAGCGGGGGGCCATCCGAAAGAGACCCAGTACTTC. This rearrangement joins TRBV6-1 to TRBJ2-5, with 11 bases that match TRBD2. Unmatched junction bases numbered 12, after V lost 0 bases and J lost 3 bases. The CDR3 loop spans 19 amino acids. The germline V gene has CDR1 MNHNS and CDR2 SASEGT.

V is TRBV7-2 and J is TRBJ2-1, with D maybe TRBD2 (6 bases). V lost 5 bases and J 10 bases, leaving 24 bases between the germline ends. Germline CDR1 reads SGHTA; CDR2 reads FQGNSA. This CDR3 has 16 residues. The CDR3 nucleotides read TGTGCCAGCAGCCGGGCGGATATAGCGGCCCTCCAGGAGCAGTTCTTC. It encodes CASSRADIAALQEQFF.

Here the CDR3 DNA reads TGTGCCAGCAGTCCTACGGGTCGGGGTAACACTGAAGCTTTCTTT. This codes for CASSPTGRGNTEAFF. The chain combines TRBV6-6 with TRBJ1-1; D unresolved. CDR3 length: 15 amino acids. CDR1 and CDR2 (germline): MNHNY, SVGAGI (reference sequence). The V and J ends lost 5 bases and 2 bases respectively, with 15 bases between them.

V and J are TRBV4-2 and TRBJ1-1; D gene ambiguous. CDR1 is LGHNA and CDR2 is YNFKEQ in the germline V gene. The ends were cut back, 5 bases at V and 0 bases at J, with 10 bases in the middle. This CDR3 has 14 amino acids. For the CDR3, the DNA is TGTGCCAGCAGCAATCCGGGAATGAACACTGAAGCTTTCTTT. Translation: CASSNPGMNTEAFF.

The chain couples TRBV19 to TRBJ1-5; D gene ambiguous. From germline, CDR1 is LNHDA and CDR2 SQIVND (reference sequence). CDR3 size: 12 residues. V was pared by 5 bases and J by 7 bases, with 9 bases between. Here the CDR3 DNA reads TGTGCCAGTAGTGTTACGAACCAGCCCCAGCATTTT. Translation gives CASSVTNQPQHF. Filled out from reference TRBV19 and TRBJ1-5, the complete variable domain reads DGGITQSPKYLFRKEGQNVTLSCEQNLNHDAMYWYRQDPGQGLRLIYYSQIVNDFQKGDIAEGYSVSREKKESFPLTVTSAQKNPTAFYLCASSVTNQPQHFGDGTRLSIL.

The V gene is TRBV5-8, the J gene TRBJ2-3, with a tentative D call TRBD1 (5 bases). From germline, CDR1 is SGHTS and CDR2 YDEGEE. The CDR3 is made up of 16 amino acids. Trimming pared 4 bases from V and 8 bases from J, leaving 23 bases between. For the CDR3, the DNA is TGTGCCAGCAGCCGAGGAAGGGGCCCTTCTCTGTCTACGCAGTATTTT. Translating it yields CASSRGRGPSLSTQYF.

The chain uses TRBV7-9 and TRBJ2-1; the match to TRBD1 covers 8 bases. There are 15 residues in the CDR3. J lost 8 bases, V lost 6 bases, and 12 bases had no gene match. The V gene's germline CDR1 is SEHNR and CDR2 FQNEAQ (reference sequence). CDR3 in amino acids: CASSGDRKALHEQFF. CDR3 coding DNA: TGTGCCAGCAGTGGGGACAGGAAGGCGCTCCATGAGCAGTTCTTC. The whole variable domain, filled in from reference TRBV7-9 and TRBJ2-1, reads DTGVSQNPRHKITKRGQNVTFRCDPISEHNRLYWYRQTLGQGPEFLTYFQNEAQLEKSRLLSDRFSAERPKGSFSTLEIQRTEQGDSAMYLCASSGDRKALHEQFFGPGTRLTVL.

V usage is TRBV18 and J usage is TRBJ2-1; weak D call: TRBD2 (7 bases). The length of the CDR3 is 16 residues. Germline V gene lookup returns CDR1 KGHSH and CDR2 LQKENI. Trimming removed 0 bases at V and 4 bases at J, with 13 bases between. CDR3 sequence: CASSPPGGGTYNEQFF. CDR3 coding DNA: TGTGCCAGCTCACCACCGGGGGGGGGCACTTACAATGAGCAGTTCTTC.

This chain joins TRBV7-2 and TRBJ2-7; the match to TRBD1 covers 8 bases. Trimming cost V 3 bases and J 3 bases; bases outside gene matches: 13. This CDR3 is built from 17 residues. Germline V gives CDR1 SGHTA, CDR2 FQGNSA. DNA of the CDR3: TGTGCCAGCAGCTTCCAGGACAGGGTCCCCACCAACTACGAGCAGTACTTC. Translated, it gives CASSFQDRVPTNYEQYF.

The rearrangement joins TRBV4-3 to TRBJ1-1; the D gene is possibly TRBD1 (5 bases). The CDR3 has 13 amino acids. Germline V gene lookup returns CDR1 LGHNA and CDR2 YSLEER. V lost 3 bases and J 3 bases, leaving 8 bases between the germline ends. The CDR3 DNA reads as TGCGCCAGCAGCCAGGAGGGGTACACTGAAGCTTTCTTT. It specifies CASSQEGYTEAFF.